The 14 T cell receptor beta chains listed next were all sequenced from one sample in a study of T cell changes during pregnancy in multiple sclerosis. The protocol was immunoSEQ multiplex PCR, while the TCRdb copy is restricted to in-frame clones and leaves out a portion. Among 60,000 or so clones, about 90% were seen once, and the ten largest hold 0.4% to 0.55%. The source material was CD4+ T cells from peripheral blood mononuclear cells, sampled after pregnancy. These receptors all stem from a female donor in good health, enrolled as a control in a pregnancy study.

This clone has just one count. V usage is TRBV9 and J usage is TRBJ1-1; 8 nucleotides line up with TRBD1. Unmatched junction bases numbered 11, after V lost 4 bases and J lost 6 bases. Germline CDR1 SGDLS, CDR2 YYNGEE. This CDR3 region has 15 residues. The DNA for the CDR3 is TGTGCCAGCAGCCCTCGGACAGGGAGTAACCCTGAAGCTTTCTTT. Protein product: CASSPRTGSNPEAFF.

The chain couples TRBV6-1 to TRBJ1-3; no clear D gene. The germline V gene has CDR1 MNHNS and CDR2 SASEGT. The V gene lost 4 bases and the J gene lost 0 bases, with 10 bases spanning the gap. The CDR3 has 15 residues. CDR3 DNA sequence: TGTGCCAGCAGTGTACAGCCGAGCTCTGGAAACACCATATATTTT. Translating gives CASSVQPSSGNTIYF.

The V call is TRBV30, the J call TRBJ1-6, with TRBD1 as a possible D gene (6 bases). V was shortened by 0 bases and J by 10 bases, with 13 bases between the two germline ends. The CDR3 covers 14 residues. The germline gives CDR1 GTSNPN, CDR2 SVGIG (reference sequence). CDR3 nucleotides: TGTGCCTGGAGTGTTTCCAGGGGTGGATCACCCCTCCACTTT. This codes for CAWSVSRGGSPLHF.

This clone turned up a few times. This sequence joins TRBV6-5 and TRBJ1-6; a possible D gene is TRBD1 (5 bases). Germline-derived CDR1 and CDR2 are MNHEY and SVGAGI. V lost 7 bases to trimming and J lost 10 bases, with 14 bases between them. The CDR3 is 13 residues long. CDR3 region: CASTLRRGSPLHF. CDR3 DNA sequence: TGTGCCAGCACTTTACGTAGGGGATCACCCCTCCACTTT.

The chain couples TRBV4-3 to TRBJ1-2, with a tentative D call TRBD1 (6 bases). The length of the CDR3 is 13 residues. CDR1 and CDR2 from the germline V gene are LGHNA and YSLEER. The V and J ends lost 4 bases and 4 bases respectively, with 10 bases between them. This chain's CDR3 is CASSREGGYGYTF. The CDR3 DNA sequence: TGCGCCAGCAGCCGTGAAGGGGGCTATGGCTACACCTTC.

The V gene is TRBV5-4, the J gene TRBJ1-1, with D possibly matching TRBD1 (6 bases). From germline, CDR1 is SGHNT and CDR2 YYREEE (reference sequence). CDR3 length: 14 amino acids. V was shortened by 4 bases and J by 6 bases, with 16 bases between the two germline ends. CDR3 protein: CASSPRTDSSEAFF. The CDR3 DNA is TGTGCCAGCAGCCCAAGGACAGACAGCTCTGAAGCTTTCTTT.

The CDR3 here is CASSFHRGQSTDTQYF. The CDR3 nucleotides are TGTGCCAGCAGCTTTCACAGGGGGCAAAGCACAGATACGCAGTATTTT. The gene calls are TRBV7-2 and TRBJ2-3; 9 bases are shared with TRBD1. Germline CDR1 is SGHTA and CDR2 is FQGNSA. Unmatched junction bases numbered 4, after V lost 3 bases and J lost 0 bases. The length of the CDR3 is 16 residues.

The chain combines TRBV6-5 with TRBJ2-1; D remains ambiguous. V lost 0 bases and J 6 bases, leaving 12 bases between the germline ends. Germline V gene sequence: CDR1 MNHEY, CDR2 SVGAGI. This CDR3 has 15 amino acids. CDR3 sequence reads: CASSYSYGFGNEQFF. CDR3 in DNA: TGTGCCAGCAGTTACTCGTACGGTTTTGGCAATGAGCAGTTCTTC.

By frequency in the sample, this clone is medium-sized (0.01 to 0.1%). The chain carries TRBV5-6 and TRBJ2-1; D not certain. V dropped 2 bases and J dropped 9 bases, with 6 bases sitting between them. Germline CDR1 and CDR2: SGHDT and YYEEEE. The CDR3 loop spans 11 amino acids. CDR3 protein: CASSFEFEQFF. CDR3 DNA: TGTGCCAGCAGCTTTGAGTTTGAGCAGTTCTTC. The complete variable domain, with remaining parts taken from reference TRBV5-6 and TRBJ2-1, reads DAGVTQSPTHLIKTRGQQVTLRCSPKSGHDTVSWYQQALGQGPQFIFQYYEEEERQRGNFPDRFSGHQFPNYSSELNVNALLLGDSALYLCASSFEFEQFFGPGTRLTVL.

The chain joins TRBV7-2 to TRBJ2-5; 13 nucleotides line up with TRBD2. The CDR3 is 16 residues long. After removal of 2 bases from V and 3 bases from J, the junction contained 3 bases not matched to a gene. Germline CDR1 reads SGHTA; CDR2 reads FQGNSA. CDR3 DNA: TGTGCCAGCAGCTTAAAACTAGCGGGGGGGAAAGAGACCCAGTACTTC. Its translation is CASSLKLAGGKETQYF.

The CDR3 is CAIRGLDLREQYF. Here the CDR3 DNA reads TGTGCCATCAGGGGCTTAGATCTGAGAGAGCAGTACTTC. The V call is TRBV10-3, the J call TRBJ2-7; D uncertain. The CDR3 totals 13 residues. The V gene lost 6 bases and the J gene lost 7 bases, with 16 bases spanning the gap. The germline V gene has CDR1 ENHRY and CDR2 SYGVKD.

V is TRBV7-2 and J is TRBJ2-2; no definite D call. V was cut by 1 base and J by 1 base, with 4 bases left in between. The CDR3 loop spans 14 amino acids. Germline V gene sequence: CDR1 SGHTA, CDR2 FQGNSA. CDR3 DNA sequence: TGTGCCAGCAGCTTAGTCGGGAACACCGGGGAGCTGTTTTTT. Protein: CASSLVGNTGELFF.

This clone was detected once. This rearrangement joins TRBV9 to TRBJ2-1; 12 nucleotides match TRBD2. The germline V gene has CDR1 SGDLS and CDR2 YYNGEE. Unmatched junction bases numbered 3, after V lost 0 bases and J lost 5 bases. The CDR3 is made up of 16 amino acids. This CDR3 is CASSVGLAGGNNEQFF. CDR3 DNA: TGTGCCAGCAGCGTAGGCCTAGCGGGGGGGAACAATGAGCAGTTCTTC. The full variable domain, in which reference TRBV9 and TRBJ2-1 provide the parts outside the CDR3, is DSGVTQTPKHLITATGQRVTLRCSPRSGDLSVYWYQQSLDQGLQFLIQYYNGEERAKGNILERFSAQQFPDLHSELNLSSLELGDSALYFCASSVGLAGGNNEQFFGPGTRLTVL.

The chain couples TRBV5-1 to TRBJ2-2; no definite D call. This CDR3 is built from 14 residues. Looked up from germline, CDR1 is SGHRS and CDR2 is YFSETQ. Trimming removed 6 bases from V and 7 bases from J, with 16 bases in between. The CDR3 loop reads CASIRDYIGGELFF. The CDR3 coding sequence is TGCGCCAGCATCCGAGATTATATCGGCGGGGAGCTGTTTTTT.